This entry concerns a single T cell receptor beta chain. From germline, CDR1 is MDHEN and CDR2 SYDVKM. The ends were cut back, 6 bases at V and 7 bases at J, with 13 bases in the middle. There are 14 residues in the CDR3. This entry belongs to a study of glioma-infiltrating T cells. The iRepertoire nested amplicon-rescue multiplex PCR amplified TCR alpha and beta CDR3s from RNA. TCRdb called the multiplex PCR reads again in MiXCR, with one record for every CDR3 protein. Seen here are 100,000 to 150,000 distinct CDR3 sequences, less than 30% observed once, and the top ten hold 13% to 15%. The clonotype was recovered from a human donor with low-grade glioma or glioblastoma, undergoing nonglioma brain surgery, or in good health (not recorded which). The source material was glioma tissue, nonneoplastic brain tissue, or PBMCs (not recorded which). This chain connects TRBV28 to TRBJ1-6, with D tentatively TRBD1 (5 bases). CDR3 sequence reads: CASRRTWNNSPLHF. The DNA for the CDR3 is TGTGCCAGCAGAAGGACATGGAACAATTCACCCCTCCACTTT.